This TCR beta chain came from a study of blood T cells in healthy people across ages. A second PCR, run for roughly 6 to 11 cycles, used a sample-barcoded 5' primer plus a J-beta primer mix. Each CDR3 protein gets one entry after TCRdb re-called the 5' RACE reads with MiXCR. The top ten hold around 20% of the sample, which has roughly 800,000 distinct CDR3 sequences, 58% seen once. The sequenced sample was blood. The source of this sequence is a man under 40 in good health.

In DNA form, the CDR3 reads TGTGCCAGCGCCAGGGACCAGAGCACAGATACGCAGTATTTT. Its translation: CASARDQSTDTQYF. This rearrangement joins TRBV7-2 to TRBJ2-3; D is perhaps TRBD1 or TRBD2 (5 bases each). The germline V and J ends were trimmed by 8 bases and 0 bases, with 12 bases remaining between them. The germline V gene has CDR1 SGHTA and CDR2 FQGNSA. The CDR3 loop spans 14 amino acids.